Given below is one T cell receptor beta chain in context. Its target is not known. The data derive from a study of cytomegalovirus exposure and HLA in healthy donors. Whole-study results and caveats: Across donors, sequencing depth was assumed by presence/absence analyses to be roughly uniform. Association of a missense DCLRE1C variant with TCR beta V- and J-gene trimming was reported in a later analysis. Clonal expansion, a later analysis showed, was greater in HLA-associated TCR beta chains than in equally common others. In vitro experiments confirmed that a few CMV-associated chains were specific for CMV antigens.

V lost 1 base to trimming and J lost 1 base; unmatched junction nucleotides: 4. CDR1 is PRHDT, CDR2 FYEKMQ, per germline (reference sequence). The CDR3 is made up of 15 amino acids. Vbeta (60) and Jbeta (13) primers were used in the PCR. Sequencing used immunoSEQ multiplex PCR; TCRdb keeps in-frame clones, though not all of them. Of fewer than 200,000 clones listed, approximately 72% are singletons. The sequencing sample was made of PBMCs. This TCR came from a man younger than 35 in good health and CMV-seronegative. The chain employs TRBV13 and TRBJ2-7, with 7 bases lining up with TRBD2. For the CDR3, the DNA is TGTGCCAGCAGCTTAGTTGCGGGAGCGTCCTACGAGCAGTACTTC. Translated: CASSLVAGASYEQYF.